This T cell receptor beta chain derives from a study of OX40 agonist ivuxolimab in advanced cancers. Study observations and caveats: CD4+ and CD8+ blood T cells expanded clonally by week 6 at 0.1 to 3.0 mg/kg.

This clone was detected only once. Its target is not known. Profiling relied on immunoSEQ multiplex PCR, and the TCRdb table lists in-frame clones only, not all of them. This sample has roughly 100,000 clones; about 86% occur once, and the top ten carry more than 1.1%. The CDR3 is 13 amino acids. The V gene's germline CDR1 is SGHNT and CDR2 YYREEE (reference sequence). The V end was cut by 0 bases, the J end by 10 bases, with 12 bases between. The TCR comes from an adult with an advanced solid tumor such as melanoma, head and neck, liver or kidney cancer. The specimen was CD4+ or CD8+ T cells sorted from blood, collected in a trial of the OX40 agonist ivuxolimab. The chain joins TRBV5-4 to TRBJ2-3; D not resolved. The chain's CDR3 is CASSLAVVGPQYF. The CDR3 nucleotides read TGTGCCAGCAGCTTGGCGGTTGTGGGTCCGCAGTATTTT. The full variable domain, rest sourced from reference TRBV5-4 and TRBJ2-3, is ETGVTQSPTHLIKTRGQQVTLRCSSQSGHNTVSWYQQALGQGPQFIFQYYREEENGRGNFPPRFSGLQFPNYSSELNVNALELDDSALYLCASSLAVVGPQYFGPGTRLTVL.